This TCR beta chain emerged from a study of cytomegalovirus exposure and HLA in healthy donors (TCRdb year 2017). In the study overall: According to a later analysis, the roughly 130 validation repertoires were produced on the same platform as the 666 repertoires of the first cohort. The study aimed to test whether signatures of past pathogen exposure could be identified by cataloging public T cell receptors. Along with the approximately 700-subject first cohort, a separate validation cohort of more than 90 different subjects was used. High-throughput TCR immunosequencing, statistical association of individual TCRs with disease status, and machine learning were combined to predict cytomegalovirus infection status.

Details on this clone: Its antigen has not been determined. No base qualities exist here, and no much larger clone lies one base off it.

The CDR3, from cysteine to phenylalanine, totals 16 residues. This entry keeps only the CDR3 DNA: 48 bases, framed from base 1. Between the V and J ends, shortened by 1 base and 5 bases respectively, the junction contains 18 bases. Paper-wide results and their limitations: While some public TCRs were present in many individuals, most TCR sequences turned up only very rarely across donors. In both the original and validation cohorts, the classifier was reported to diagnose cytomegalovirus status with high specificity and sensitivity. A few of the identified cytomegalovirus-associated TCR beta chains were confirmed in vitro to be specific for cytomegalovirus antigens. Of the cluster scores, roughly 95% were above 0 in a later analysis, which found that TCRs clustered in the first cohort also tended to co-occur in the roughly 130 validation repertoires. The study listed 150 to 200 TCR beta chains as associated with cytomegalovirus. A later analysis had no HLA typing for the validation cohort, so co-occurrence there was scored across all 110 or so repertoires. It was suggested by the authors that the approach could potentially be generalized to other disease states and immunological phenotypes.

Separate from the roughly 660-subject first cohort, the validation cohort of roughly 110 subjects was the group to which the donors belonged. Receptor libraries were prepared by the immunoSEQ multiplex PCR assay. Concerning the study's data processing: A statistical classification framework was built to diagnose cytomegalovirus status from the catalog of TCR beta chain sequences. TCRdb re-hosts the immuneACCESS table, in-frame sequences only. Its copies lack some clones; in the studies checked, an unresolved V gene accounts for under half of them, and the cause for the rest is not known. V and J calls and clone size come straight from that table; D and trimming were deduced from the DNA. The sample table holds some 68,000 clones, of which roughly 97% were seen once. The top ten hold under 2.5% of the sample.

The rearranged segments are TRBV23-1 and TRBJ2-7; matching of 5 bases hints at TRBD1 as the D gene. TRBV23-1 is sorted into the ORF group, with uncertain function. The sample consisted of PBMCs. The sequence was obtained from a man between 18 and 35 years old in good health and CMV-seronegative. The DNA sequence is as follows: TGCGCCAGCAGTCAATTTCCAGGGCAGGGAAACCACGAGCAGTACTTC. This yields the protein CASSQFPGQGNHEQYF.